This passage covers 8 T cell receptor beta chains from one sample sequenced in a study of cytomegalovirus exposure and HLA in healthy donors. Amplification used 60 Vbeta primers and 13 Jbeta primers. Profiling relied on immunoSEQ multiplex PCR, and the TCRdb table lists in-frame clones only, not all of them. Of around 120,000 clones in the sample, about 80% are singletons; the top ten hold 0.95% to 1.1%. The specimen was PBMCs. Every receptor here comes from a human donor in good health.

The chain has TRBV11-2 and TRBJ2-3, with 7 bases lining up with TRBD1. Germline V gene lookup returns CDR1 SGHAT and CDR2 FQNNGV. V lost 5 bases and J lost 2; bases outside the gene matches: 4. The CDR3 runs 14 residues. The DNA for the CDR3 is TGTGCCAGCAGCCCGGGACAGCCCACAGATACGCAGTATTTT. Translating it yields CASSPGQPTDTQYF.

This chain uses TRBV7-9 with TRBJ2-5; TRBD2 matches 9 bases. The CDR3 runs 14 residues. J lost 11 bases, V lost 5 bases, and 12 bases had no gene match. Per the germline V gene, CDR1 is SEHNR and CDR2 is FQNEAQ (reference sequence). The CDR3 DNA reads TGTGCCAGCAGCCTGGGGGGCCTAGCGGGACCTCAGTACTTC. This sequence encodes CASSLGGLAGPQYF. Combining the CDR3 with reference TRBV7-9 and TRBJ2-5 gives the whole variable domain DTGVSQNPRHKITKRGQNVTFRCDPISEHNRLYWYRQTLGQGPEFLTYFQNEAQLEKSRLLSDRFSAERPKGSFSTLEIQRTEQGDSAMYLCASSLGGLAGPQYFGPGTRLLVL.

This clone occurred a few times. V usage is TRBV7-9 and J usage is TRBJ2-1; perhaps TRBD2 as D (5 bases). This CDR3 has 14 amino acids. The V and J ends lost 8 bases and 2 bases respectively, with 13 bases between them. Per the germline V gene, CDR1 is SEHNR and CDR2 is FQNEAQ (reference sequence). The CDR3 reads CASGWGVAYNEQFF. The CDR3 DNA sequence: TGTGCCAGCGGGTGGGGAGTCGCCTACAATGAGCAGTTCTTC.

The rearrangement uses TRBV27 and TRBJ2-7, with TRBD2 identical over 8 bases. V lost 4 bases and J lost 0; bases outside the gene matches: 8. The CDR3 runs 16 residues. Germline CDR1 and CDR2: MNHEY and SMNVEV (reference sequence). CDR3 in amino acids: CASSSRERGPSYEQYF. The CDR3 DNA sequence: TGTGCCAGCAGTTCCCGGGAGCGGGGGCCCTCCTACGAGCAGTACTTC.

This clone appeared a few times. The chain links TRBV5-1 to TRBJ1-5; D is unclear. The CDR3 is made up of 15 amino acids. Germline-derived CDR1 and CDR2 are SGHRS and YFSETQ. Trimming shortened V by 0 bases and J by 5 bases, and 12 bases separated the two germline ends. CDR3 bases: TGCGCCAGCAGCTTGGCGGGGATTAAGGATCAGCCCCAGCATTTT. Its protein is CASSLAGIKDQPQHF.

The gene calls are TRBV7-6 and TRBJ1-4; D is possibly TRBD1 (5 bases). CDR1 and CDR2 (germline): SGHVS, FNYEAQ. The length of the CDR3 is 13 residues. V lost 8 bases, J lost 5 bases, and 12 bases lay in between. In DNA form, the CDR3 reads TGTGCCAGCGGGGCAGCCTTGAATGAAAAACTGTTTTTT. Translated, it gives CASGAALNEKLFF.

There are a few counts of this clone. The V gene is TRBV19, the J gene TRBJ1-2; D may be TRBD1 (6 bases). CDR1 and CDR2 (germline): LNHDA, SQIVND (reference sequence). This CDR3 has 13 residues. The V and J ends lost 7 bases and 2 bases respectively, with 11 bases between them. In DNA, the CDR3 is TGTGCCAGTATCGACAGGCCGAACTATGGCTACACCTTC. It is translated as CASIDRPNYGYTF.

The V and J genes are TRBV6-1 and TRBJ1-6, with D perhaps matching TRBD1 (6 bases). The germline V gene encodes CDR1 MNHNS and CDR2 SASEGT. The CDR3 runs 13 residues. Trimming left V 3 bases short and J 9 bases short, with 9 bases between. The CDR3 loop reads CASSDVQGSPLHF. CDR3 nucleotides: TGTGCCAGCAGTGACGTACAGGGTTCACCCCTCCACTTT.